This T cell receptor (beta chain) was obtained from a study of T cells in Graves' hyperthyroidism and ophthalmopathy. There are 13 residues in the CDR3. V trimming: 6 bases; J trimming: 0 bases; junction bases outside the gene matches: 3. Germline-derived CDR1 and CDR2 are SQVTM and ANQGSEA. This clonotype was seen more than once but under ten times. Its target is unknown. Isolation of PBMCs was performed on around 9.8 ml fresh peripheral blood. RNA transcripts yielded amplified TCR beta CDR3 regions. During a first-round RT-PCR of the TCR CDR3, the HTBI primer set was used. TCRdb recomputed calls from the multiplex PCR reads with MiXCR, one row per CDR3 protein. The sample yields a few hundred thousand distinct CDR3 sequences, around 14% seen once. Study-wide points: The model identified upcoming ophthalmopathy a median around 7.1 months ahead of onset. Most expanded thyroid clonotypes above 0.001 recurred in blood. Ophthalmopathy cases were set apart from stable hyperthyroidism by a 13 V-J model.

The TCR sequence derives from a woman aged 18-29 years with Graves' hyperthyroidism. The genes are TRBV29-1 and TRBJ2-3; TRBD1 matches 7 bases. The source material was blood. The CDR3 DNA reads TGCAGCGTCCTACAGGGGAGCACAGATACGCAGTATTTT. Translation: CSVLQGSTDTQYF.